Ten or more counts support the clone carrying this T cell receptor beta chain. The antigen is unknown. The data derive from a study of CD8 T cells in ankylosing spondylitis. From the 5' RACE reads, TCRdb called clonotypes with MiXCR, one entry per CDR3 protein. The profile shows about 440,000 distinct CDR3 sequences, roughly a sixth of them singletons. The study, taken as a whole, reports: Relatively rare in peripheral blood, disease-linked clones were also CD8+. Within matched ankylosing spondylitis synovial fluid, disease-linked clones were reportedly significantly enriched. A motif in TCR beta, a set of 8 or 9 highly homologous variants, appeared characteristic of ankylosing spondylitis blood.

This sequence originates from a male donor with ankylosing spondylitis. The source material was blood, either unsorted or a sorted T cell fraction (not recorded which).

The CDR3: CASSFSPGSNQPQHF. DNA of the CDR3: TGTGCCAGCAGTTTTTCCCCGGGCAGCAATCAGCCCCAGCATTTT. The chain combines TRBV12-3 or TRBV12-4 with TRBJ1-5, with D uncertain. The V and J ends lost 3 bases and 1 base respectively, with 10 bases between them. The CDR3 extends over 15 amino acids.